The 18 T cell receptor beta chains given below trace back to one sample, sequenced in a study of CD8 T cells in Susac syndrome. Random hexamers were used to reverse transcribe the RNA input (0.5 to 1 ug). Each CDR3 protein is one row after TCRdb ran MiXCR on the immunoSEQ multiplex PCR reads. The profile shows roughly 330,000 distinct CDR3 sequences, about 90% of them singletons. The sample was CD4+ T cells from PBMCs. The origin of the receptors is a human donor with multiple sclerosis.

This clonotype is a singleton in its sample. The chain couples TRBV15 to TRBJ2-4, with 9 bases that match TRBD2. V gave up 0 bases and J gave up 1 base; unmatched junction bases: 10. The length of the CDR3 is 19 residues. Germline V gives CDR1 LNHNV, CDR2 YYDKDF (reference sequence). CDR3: CATSREAGGAHVAKNIQYF. As DNA, the CDR3 is TGTGCCACCAGCAGAGAGGCGGGAGGGGCGCATGTGGCCAAAAACATTCAGTACTTC.

The chain carries TRBV25-1 and TRBJ1-1, with a tentative D call TRBD1 (5 bases). CDR1 is MGHDK and CDR2 is SYGVNS in the germline V gene. CDR3 size: 14 residues. The germline V and J ends were trimmed by 5 bases and 9 bases, with 19 bases remaining between them. CDR3 bases: TGTGCCAGCAGTACGGTTGCAGGGAGGGGTAAAGCTTTCTTT. This encodes CASSTVAGRGKAFF.

This chain uses TRBV29-1 with TRBJ2-6; 14 nucleotides align to TRBD2. V was pared by 3 bases and J by 2 bases, with 3 bases of the junction left unmatched. The CDR3 extends over 17 amino acids. CDR1 and CDR2 from the germline V gene are SQVTM and ANQGSEA. The CDR3 DNA sequence: TGCAGCGTTGAGACGGGACTAGCGGGAGCTGGGGCCAACGTCCTGACTTTC. Translating it yields CSVETGLAGAGANVLTF.

The genes are TRBV20-1 and TRBJ1-2; weak D call: TRBD1 (6 bases). Germline assignment: CDR1 DFQATT and CDR2 SNEGSKA (reference sequence). The CDR3 has 11 residues. Trimming shortened V by 6 bases and J by 2 bases, and 7 bases separated the two germline ends. The CDR3 region is CSATGNYGYTF. Here the CDR3 DNA reads TGCAGTGCCACAGGGAACTATGGCTACACCTTC.

The chain employs TRBV20-1 and TRBJ2-5; 11 positions match TRBD1. The V and J ends lost 2 bases and 2 bases, in that order; junction bases with no gene match: 4. There are 15 residues in the CDR3. Germline V gene sequence: CDR1 DFQATT, CDR2 SNEGSKA (reference sequence). The CDR3 reads CSARTRDRGQETQYF. The CDR3 DNA is TGCAGTGCTAGAACCCGGGACAGGGGGCAAGAGACCCAGTACTTC.

This rearrangement joins TRBV7-9 to TRBJ2-7; TRBD1 might be the D (6 bases). V dropped 3 bases and J dropped 6 bases, with 15 bases sitting between them. CDR1 is SEHNR, CDR2 FQNEAQ, per germline (reference sequence). This CDR3 is 14 amino acids long. The CDR3, as DNA: TGTGCCAGCAGCTTGGGGATGGGGGCATTCGAGCAGTACTTC. This encodes CASSLGMGAFEQYF.

The chain couples TRBV6-6 to TRBJ2-7, with a tentative D call TRBD2 (6 bases). In germline, CDR1 is MNHNY, CDR2 SVGAGI (reference sequence). V was trimmed by 7 bases and J by 0 bases, leaving 13 bases between them. The CDR3 covers 14 residues. The CDR3 DNA sequence: TGTGCCAGCAAGATCGGAGGGAGCTCCTACGAGCAGTACTTC. Its protein product is CASKIGGSSYEQYF.

The rearrangement joins TRBV20-1 to TRBJ1-2, with D unresolved. The V and J ends lost 5 bases and 1 base respectively, with 8 bases between them. Per germline, CDR1 DFQATT and CDR2 SNEGSKA (reference sequence). CDR3 size: 12 residues. The DNA for the CDR3 is TGCAGTGCTCTACAGAATAACTATGGCTACACCTTC. Protein product: CSALQNNYGYTF.

This clonotype was observed a single time. V and J are TRBV30 and TRBJ1-3; 10 bases align to TRBD1. Trimming took 4 bases from V and 8 from J; bases not matched to a gene: 5. Germline V gene lookup returns CDR1 GTSNPN and CDR2 SVGIG (reference sequence). The CDR3 runs to 13 residues. This CDR3 is CAWTRDRGDTIYF. CDR3 in DNA: TGTGCCTGGACCCGGGACAGGGGTGACACCATATATTTT.

The chain employs TRBV7-9 and TRBJ1-2, with 7 bases lining up with TRBD1. Germline CDR1 is SEHNR and CDR2 is FQNEAQ (reference sequence). V trimming: 1 base; J trimming: 7 bases; junction bases outside the gene matches: 9. The CDR3 is made up of 15 amino acids. This CDR3 reads CASSLGGGAPGGYTF. DNA of the CDR3: TGTGCCAGCAGCTTAGGAGGGGGCGCCCCGGGTGGCTACACCTTC.

V usage is TRBV4-2 and J usage is TRBJ2-5, with TRBD2 matching over 7 bases. V lost 1 base and J lost 2; bases outside the gene matches: 7. The CDR3 is 16 amino acids. Germline V gene data show CDR1 as LGHNA and CDR2 as YNFKEQ. Here the CDR3 reads CASSQGPGEGQETQYF. In DNA form, the CDR3 reads TGTGCCAGCAGCCAAGGCCCCGGGGAGGGTCAAGAGACCCAGTACTTC.

The chain has TRBV5-1 and TRBJ2-1; 9 nucleotides agree with TRBD2. The CDR3 runs to 15 residues. V dropped 0 bases and J dropped 9; count of bases not matched to a gene: 7. Germline CDR1 is SGHRS and CDR2 is YFSETQ. CDR3 bases: TGCGCCAGCAGCTTGGCCCGACTAGCGGTGGGTGAGCAGTTCTTC. It encodes CASSLARLAVGEQFF.

The chain employs TRBV3-1 and TRBJ2-2; perhaps TRBD2 as D (5 bases). V was cut by 0 bases and J by 8 bases, with 19 bases left in between. The CDR3 covers 17 residues. Germline V gene lookup returns CDR1 LGHDT and CDR2 YNNKEL (reference sequence). As DNA, the CDR3 is TGTGCCAGCAGCCAAGACCGAGGGAGCAGATCGCGAGGGGAGCTGTTTTTT. Translation: CASSQDRGSRSRGELFF.

The rearrangement links TRBV7-9 to TRBJ2-1; D perhaps matches TRBD2 (5 bases). The CDR3 length is 17 residues. The V and J ends lost 1 base and 5 bases respectively, with 18 bases between them. Germline V gene data show CDR1 as SEHNR and CDR2 as FQNEAQ (reference sequence). As DNA, the CDR3 is TGTGCCAGCAGCTTAGTCGGAACTAGGGAAATAAACAATGAGCAGTTCTTC. This gives the protein CASSLVGTREINNEQFF.

The rearrangement joins TRBV7-3 to TRBJ2-2; D is uncertain. The CDR3 loop spans 14 amino acids. In germline, CDR1 is SGHTA, CDR2 FQGTGA. Trimming shortened V by 5 bases and J by 8 bases, and 15 bases separated the two germline ends. CDR3 nucleotide sequence: TGTGCCAGCAGCCCCGAACCCTTTTTTGGGGAGCTGTTTTTT. It translates to CASSPEPFFGELFF.

J is TRBJ2-1 and V is TRBV29-1, with 8 bases aligning to TRBD2. CDR3 length: 17 amino acids. Germline lookup yields CDR1 SQVTM and CDR2 ANQGSEA. The trim removed 2 bases at V and 3 bases at J, leaving 12 bases unmatched. CDR3 nucleotide sequence: TGCAGCGTTGAACCGCTCCGGGAGGGGGGGTTCTACAATGAGCAGTTCTTC. Translating it yields CSVEPLREGGFYNEQFF.

This chain links TRBV24-1 with TRBJ2-2; D perhaps matches TRBD1 (5 bases). CDR3 length: 15 amino acids. Trimming removed 4 bases at V and 4 bases at J, with 12 bases between. In germline, CDR1 is KGHDR, CDR2 SFDVKD. CDR3 nucleotide sequence: TGTGCCACCAGTGACGCAACAGGCTTCACCGGGGAGCTGTTTTTT. As protein: CATSDATGFTGELFF.

The chain joins TRBV3-1 to TRBJ1-1; possibly TRBD1 for D (5 bases). The CDR3 length is 11 residues. V lost 7 bases, J lost 4 bases, and 7 bases lay in between. The germline gives CDR1 LGHDT, CDR2 YNNKEL (reference sequence). The CDR3 DNA reads TGTGCCAGCAAGGGACTCACTGAAGCTTTCTTT. Translation gives CASKGLTEAFF. The full variable domain, its missing parts supplied by reference TRBV3-1 and TRBJ1-1, is DTAVSQTPKYLVTQMGNDKSIKCEQNLGHDTMYWYKQDSKKFLKIMFSYNNKELIINETVPNRFSPKSPDKAHLNLHINSLELGDSAVYFCASKGLTEAFFGQGTRLTVV.